This TCR beta chain was obtained from a study of T cell responses to AZD1222 COVID-19 vaccine. General study findings and limits: The study reported that nearly half of spike-specific TCRs target unmutated variant regions. Spike-specific TCRs gained breadth and depth after people received two AZD1222 doses.

J lost 6 bases, V lost 3 bases, and 2 bases had no gene match. The CDR3 is made up of 12 amino acids. Germline-derived CDR1 and CDR2 are SGHNT and YENEEA. Only in-frame clones appear in the TCRdb table, and some are missing; sequencing was by immunoSEQ multiplex PCR. The sample consists of 150,000 to 180,000 clones, roughly nine tenths of them appearing once. As concerns this clone: Its matching antigen is unknown.

This sequence originates from an adult in good health. Sequenced material: peripheral blood, taken on day 0 of AZD1222 vaccination. The J gene is TRBJ2-7, the V gene TRBV11-3; the match to TRBD2 covers 7 bases. CDR3 protein: CASSLGGSEQYF. In nucleotides, the CDR3 is TGTGCCAGCAGCTTGGGCGGGAGCGAGCAGTACTTC.